This T cell receptor (beta chain) was recorded in a study of cytomegalovirus exposure and HLA in healthy donors. As concerns this clone: Its antigen is unidentified.

Points from the study as a whole: Follow-up analysis later connected one missense variant in DCLRE1C with trimming of TCR beta V- and J-genes.

With 5 bases clipped from V and 8 bases from J, the junction kept 11 bases outside the gene matches. The V gene's germline CDR1 is MNHEY and CDR2 SVGAGI. The CDR3 length is 14 residues. The primer mix had 60 Vbeta and 13 Jbeta primers. Method: immunoSEQ multiplex PCR; TCRdb's copy keeps in-frame clones and lacks some. The sample consists of around 90,000 clones, approximately 86% of them appearing once. This receptor was taken from a man aged 25 to 45 in good health and CMV-seropositive. The chain has TRBV6-5 and TRBJ1-2; the match to TRBD1 covers 7 bases. Sequencing used PBMCs. The CDR3 DNA follows: TGTGCCAGCAGTGGTCGACAGGGCCAACGGGGCTACACCTTC. Protein: CASSGRQGQRGYTF.